The rows below give T cell receptor beta chains drawn from one sample of a study of Graves' ophthalmopathy and Graves' hyperthyroidism. TCRdb re-called the multiplex PCR reads through MiXCR, storing one row per CDR3 protein. The table shows about 620,000 distinct CDR3 sequences, with around a fifth occurring only once. Sequencing used peripheral blood. These receptors were collected from a woman aged 18-29 years with stable Graves' hyperthyroidism. Some clones in this sample may be carry-over from other donors' samples. The CDR3 runs from the conserved cysteine through the conserved F or W. The D gene is left open where the match is weak. The listing skips clone size in some rows; elsewhere it reads once, few, many or a size class.

>TRBV4-1|few|TRBJ1-6|NA
TGCGCCAGCAGCCGAGATACAGGGACGAGCGGATCACCCCTCCACTTT
CASSRDTGTSGSPLHF
>TRBV5-1|NA|TRBJ1-1|NA
TGCGCCAGCAGCGATGGATTGTCGAACACTGAAGCTTTCTTT
CASSDGLSNTEAFF
>TRBV4-2|NA|TRBJ2-7|TRBD2
TGTGCCAGCAGCCGGGGAGGTGGACTAGCGTTCTACGAGCAGTACTTC
CASSRGGGLAFYEQYF
>TRBV27|NA|TRBJ1-2|TRBD1
TGTGCTAGCAGTTTCTCGACACAGGGGGCCTTAAAAGCTAACTATGGCTACACCTTC
CASSFSTQGALKANYGYTF
>TRBV30|many|TRBJ1-5|NA
TGTGCCTGGAGTGTAAAATTGAGCGGGAATCAGCCCCAGCATTTT
CAWSVKLSGNQPQHF
>TRBV6-2/TRBV6-3|few|TRBJ2-2|NA
TGTGCCAGCAGTCGGGCGGGACAGAACACCGGGGAGCTGTTTTTT
CASSRAGQNTGELFF
>TRBV6-4|NA|TRBJ2-7|NA
TGTGCCAGCAGTGACAGGCGGTGGGCCTACGAGCAGTACTTC
CASSDRRWAYEQYF
>TRBV9|few|TRBJ1-1|TRBD1
TGTGCCAGCCTGACAGGGGCCCCTGAGGCTTTCTTT
CASLTGAPEAFF
>TRBV27|NA|TRBJ2-7|NA
TGTGCCAGCAGTCCCACATGGCCCGCCAGGTACGAGCAGTACTTC
CASSPTWPARYEQYF
>TRBV11-2|many|TRBJ1-2|NA
TGTGCCAGCAGCTTAGAGGTACAGCTCTATGGCTACACCTTC
CASSLEVQLYGYTF
>TRBV30|few|TRBJ1-2|NA
TGTGCCTGGAGTGTACGAGGGGGTTACGGCTACACCTTC
CAWSVRGGYGYTF
>TRBV12-3/TRBV12-4|NA|TRBJ1-2|TRBD1
TGTGCCAGCAGTTACCTAGGGACAGGGGAATATGGCTACACCTTC
CASSYLGTGEYGYTF
>TRBV18|NA|TRBJ2-7|NA
TGTGCCAGCTCACCAGGAGCGGACAGACTATACGAGCAGTACTTC
CASSPGADRLYEQYF
>TRBV11-2|many|TRBJ2-5|NA
TGTGCCACGGGACGGTTAAACCAAGAGACCCAGTACTTC
CATGRLNQETQYF
>TRBV30|NA|TRBJ1-1|NA
TGTGCCTGGAGGGAACATCTGAACACTGAAGCTTTCTTT
CAWREHLNTEAFF
>TRBV24-1|once|TRBJ1-5|NA
TGTGCCACCAGTGATCTTAACCAGGGGTGTTATAGCAATCAGCCCCAGCATTTT
CATSDLNQGCYSNQPQHF
>TRBV28|many|TRBJ2-7|NA
TGTGCCAGCCACCAGGGGGGGGAGCGCGGGAGGTACGAGCAGTACTTC
CASHQGGERGRYEQYF
>TRBV6-5|NA|TRBJ2-5|NA
TGTGCCAGCAGTTCGCCGGGGACCCTCGAGACCCAGTACTTC
CASSSPGTLETQYF
>TRBV12-3/TRBV12-4|NA|TRBJ1-1|NA
TGTGCCAGCAGTGGACAGAACATGAACACTGAAGCTTTCTTT
CASSGQNMNTEAFF
>TRBV29-1|many|TRBJ2-7|NA
TGCAGCGTTGAGGGGACCGAAGGGTTCGAATACGAGCAGTACTTC
CSVEGTEGFEYEQYF
>TRBV6-1|many|TRBJ2-1|NA
TGTGCCAGCAGCTGGGATGCTTACAATGAGCAGTTCTTC
CASSWDAYNEQFF
>TRBV10-2|NA|TRBJ2-2|TRBD1
TGCGCCAGCAGCGAACTCCGGGACAGATACACCGGGGAGCTGTTTTTT
CASSELRDRYTGELFF
>TRBV6-1|NA|TRBJ2-7|TRBD1
TGTGCCAGCAGAGCCGGACAGGGCCACGAGCAGTACTTC
CASRAGQGHEQYF
>TRBV28|NA|TRBJ1-1|NA
TGTGCCAGCAGTTTGAGGCAGGGCAAGCACCTGAACACTGAAGCTTTCTTT
CASSLRQGKHLNTEAFF
>TRBV2|many|TRBJ2-5|TRBD2
TGTGCCAGCTCTCAGGGCCTAGCGGTCGAGACCCAGTACTTC
CASSQGLAVETQYF
>TRBV28|many|TRBJ2-4|NA
TGTGCCAGCAGAGCCCGGGACCAGAGGGCCAAAAACATTCAGTACTTC
CASRARDQRAKNIQYF
>TRBV6-1|NA|TRBJ1-1|NA
TGTGCCAGCAGTGACCGGGGGAGAGTGAACACTGAAGCTTTCTTC
CASSDRGRVNTEAFF
>TRBV4-1|NA|TRBJ1-2|TRBD1
TGCGCCAGCAGGGGGACAGGGACCTATGGCTACACCTTC
CASRGTGTYGYTF
>TRBV12-3/TRBV12-4|many|TRBJ2-7|TRBD2
TGTGCCAGCAGGACTAGCGTCGACGAGCAGTACTTC
CASRTSVDEQYF
>TRBV5-1|many|TRBJ2-4|NA
TGCGCCAGCAGCTTGTCCCCGCCCGGGACCAAAAACATTCAGTACTTC
CASSLSPPGTKNIQYF
>TRBV12-3/TRBV12-4|few|TRBJ2-7|NA
TGTGCCAGCAGCCTGGCCGTCCGGGGCGAGCAGTACTTC
CASSLAVRGEQYF
>TRBV11-2|NA|TRBJ2-3|NA
TGTGCCAGCAGCTTAGGACTAGGTACCTTGTCGGATACGCAGTATTTT
CASSLGLGTLSDTQYF
>TRBV4-1|many|TRBJ1-5|NA
TGCGCCAGCAGCCAAGAAGGGAGCAGGGTTCAGCCCCAGCATTTT
CASSQEGSRVQPQHF
>TRBV3-1|NA|TRBJ1-1|NA
TGTGCCAGCAGCCAAGAGCTGGGGCTCACTGAAGCTTTCTTT
CASSQELGLTEAFF
>TRBV12-3/TRBV12-4|many|TRBJ1-3|NA
TGTGCCAGCAGAGAACAGGGTTCTGGAAACACCATATATTTT
CASREQGSGNTIYF
>TRBV11-2|many|TRBJ1-6|TRBD1
TGTGCCAGCAGCTTGGACAGGGGCTCACCCCTCCACTTT
CASSLDRGSPLHF
>TRBV12-3/TRBV12-4|many|TRBJ1-3|NA
TGTGCCAGCACCGCGCAGGGAGTGAACACCATATATTTT
CASTAQGVNTIYF
>TRBV30|many|TRBJ2-2|NA
TGTGCCTGGAGACAAACCACCGGGGAGCTGTTTTTT
CAWRQTTGELFF
>TRBV2|NA|TRBJ2-5|NA
TGTGCCAGCAGTGGGATCCGGGACGGTGAAGAGACCCAGTACTTC
CASSGIRDGEETQYF
>TRBV12-3/TRBV12-4|many|TRBJ2-7|TRBD2
TGTGCCAGCAGCCCTCTACTTCTAGCGGGGGGACTACCAAACGAGCAGTACTTC
CASSPLLLAGGLPNEQYF
>TRBV10-3|NA|TRBJ2-7|NA
TGTGCCGCCCGGGACTCCTTCGACGAGCAGTACTTC
CAARDSFDEQYF
>TRBV28|many|TRBJ2-2|NA
TGTGCCAGCAGTCAGAGCGGTCGTGAGCTGTTTTTT
CASSQSGRELFF
>TRBV28|few|TRBJ1-1|TRBD1
TGTGCCAGCAGGGCAGGGGGCTTGATCACTGAAGCTTTCTTT
CASRAGGLITEAFF
>TRBV7-8|NA|TRBJ1-5|TRBD1
TGTGCCAGCAGCCCCGACACCGGGACAGGCCTCAATCAGCCCCAGCATTTT
CASSPDTGTGLNQPQHF
>TRBV27|NA|TRBJ1-2|TRBD1
TGTGCCAGCAGCACCAACAGGGGGCGTCATGGCTACACCTTC
CASSTNRGRHGYTF
>TRBV2|many|TRBJ1-1|TRBD1
TGTGCCAGCAGGGGACCGGGACAGAAGAACACTGAAGCTTTCTTT
CASRGPGQKNTEAFF
>TRBV19|NA|TRBJ1-5|TRBD1
TGTGCCAGTGACAGGGCGAGGGGTCAGCCCCAGCATTTT
CASDRARGQPQHF
>TRBV6-1|NA|TRBJ2-1|TRBD2
TGTGCCAGCAGTGAAGCCCGCTCGTGGCGGGAGAGGAGCAATGAGCAGTTCTTC
CASSEARSWRERSNEQFF
>TRBV2|few|TRBJ1-1|TRBD1
TGTGCCGGCAGTGAAGCCAGGGGGGGGAACACTGAAGCTTTCTTT
CAGSEARGGNTEAFF
>TRBV5-5|NA|TRBJ2-7|TRBD1
TGTGCCAGCAACAGGGGTAGCCTCGTAGGGTACGAGCAGTACTTC
CASNRGSLVGYEQYF
>TRBV28|many|TRBJ1-5|NA
TGTGCCAGCAGTCACGACGACTTAAATCAGCCCCAGCATTTT
CASSHDDLNQPQHF
>TRBV6-2/TRBV6-3|NA|TRBJ2-7|TRBD2
TGTGCCAGCAGTTTCTCGAACCCACCCCTCTTAGCGGGAAGGTACGAGCAGTACTTC
CASSFSNPPLLAGRYEQYF
>TRBV4-1|NA|TRBJ1-3|NA
TGCGCCAGCAGCCAAGGGGGGGTATCTGGAAACACCATATATTTT
CASSQGGVSGNTIYF
>TRBV12-3/TRBV12-4|NA|TRBJ1-5|NA
TGTGCCAGCAGTCACTATCCTCGGGGGGAACAGCCCCAGCATTTT
CASSHYPRGEQPQHF
>TRBV12-3/TRBV12-4|many|TRBJ1-6|NA
TGTGCCAGCAGACCGGGAAACGGGATCTCACCCCTCCACTTT
CASRPGNGISPLHF
>TRBV5-1|many|TRBJ1-1|NA
TGCGCCAGCAGCATGACAGGTTTGAACACTGAAGCTTTCTTT
CASSMTGLNTEAFF
>TRBV6-1|few|TRBJ2-6|NA
TGTGCCAGCAGCCCGGTTGTGGGCGCGTCTGGGGCCAACGTCCTGACTTTC
CASSPVVGASGANVLTF
>TRBV28|few|TRBJ1-2|TRBD1
TGTGCCAGCACGCGGGGGGACAGGTTAAGAGCGAGGGGCTACACCTTC
CASTRGDRLRARGYTF
>TRBV5-1|NA|TRBJ2-2|TRBD2
TGCGCCAGCAGCTTTACCGGCGGGGGAACTAACGGGGAGCTGTTTTTT
CASSFTGGGTNGELFF
>TRBV12-3/TRBV12-4|NA|TRBJ2-7|NA
TGTGCCAGCAGTCTACAGCCGGGCCCCTACGAGCAGTACTTC
CASSLQPGPYEQYF